The subject of this entry is one T cell receptor (beta chain). What it binds is unknown. Germline V CDR1 and CDR2: SGHTA, FQGTGA. The length of the CDR3 is 13 residues. Between the trimmed V and J ends, which lost 5 bases and 1 base, there was a span of 6 bases. The data are from a study of blood T cells in healthy people across ages. Notes on the study in general: Relative to aged donors, long-lived donors carried more naive CD4+ cells and displayed higher diversity.

A sample-barcoded 5' primer and a J-beta primer mix were used in a second PCR of roughly 6 to 12 cycles. A 12-random-nucleotide template-switch adaptor tagged each cDNA molecule. TCRdb processed the 5' RACE reads anew with MiXCR; each CDR3 protein has one entry. The sample carries about 970,000 distinct CDR3 sequences, roughly half recorded once. Samples each yielded at least 5 micrograms of total RNA. V gene TRBV7-3 combines with J gene TRBJ2-1; the D is unclear. The TCR was taken from a woman in her sixties in good health. Material for sequencing was blood. CDR3 DNA sequence: TGTGCCAGCAGCGTAAATTCCTACAATGAGCAGTTCTTC. The encoded protein is CASSVNSYNEQFF.